This T cell receptor (beta chain) was observed in a study of T cells in Graves' hyperthyroidism and ophthalmopathy. This CDR3 comprises 16 residues. J lost 5 bases, V lost 3 bases, and 11 bases had no gene match. Whole-study findings and limits: In blood, most of the thyroid clonotypes expanded above 0.001 were also present.

RNA transcripts yielded amplified TCR beta CDR3 regions. The HTBI primer set drove a first-round RT-PCR of the TCR CDR3. TCRdb processed the multiplex PCR reads anew with MiXCR; each CDR3 protein has one entry. Altogether over 250,000 distinct CDR3 sequences are present, approximately 13% being singletons, with the ten largest covering approximately 35%. This clonotype was observed at least ten times. What it binds is unknown. Under 3 months was the duration of disease in ophthalmopathy patients, who also had a Clinical Activity Score of at least 3 and a NOSPECS grade of at least 4. V usage is TRBV12-3 or TRBV12-4 and J usage is TRBJ1-1; 8 bases are a match to TRBD1. The sequencing input was blood. The source of this sequence is a middle-aged woman with Graves' ophthalmopathy. The CDR3 loop is CASSFIPGGAGTEAFF. DNA of the CDR3: TGTGCCAGCAGTTTTATCCCAGGGGGCGCCGGTACTGAAGCTTTCTTT.